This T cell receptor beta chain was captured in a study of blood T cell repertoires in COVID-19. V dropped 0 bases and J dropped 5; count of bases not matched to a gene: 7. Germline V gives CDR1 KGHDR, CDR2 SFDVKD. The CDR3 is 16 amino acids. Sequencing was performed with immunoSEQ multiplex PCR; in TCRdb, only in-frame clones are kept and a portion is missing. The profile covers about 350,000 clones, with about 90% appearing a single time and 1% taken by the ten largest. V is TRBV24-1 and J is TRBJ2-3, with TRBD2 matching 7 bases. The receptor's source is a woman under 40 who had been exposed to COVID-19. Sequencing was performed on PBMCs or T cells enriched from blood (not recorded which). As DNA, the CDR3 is TGTGCCACCAGTGATTTGGCCCCTAGCGGCAGAGATACGCAGTATTTT. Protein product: CATSDLAPSGRDTQYF.